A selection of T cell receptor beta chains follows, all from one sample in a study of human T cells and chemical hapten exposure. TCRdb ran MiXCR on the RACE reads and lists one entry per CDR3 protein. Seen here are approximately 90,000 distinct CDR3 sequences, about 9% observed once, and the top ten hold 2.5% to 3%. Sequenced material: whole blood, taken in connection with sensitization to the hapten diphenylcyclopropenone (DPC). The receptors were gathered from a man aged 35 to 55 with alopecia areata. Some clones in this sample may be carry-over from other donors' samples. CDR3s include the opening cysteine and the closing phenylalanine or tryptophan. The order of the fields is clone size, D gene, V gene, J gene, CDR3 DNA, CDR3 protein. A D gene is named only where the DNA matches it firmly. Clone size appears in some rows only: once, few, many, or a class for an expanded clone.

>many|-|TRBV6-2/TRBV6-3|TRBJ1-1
TGTGCCAGCAGAGCCCTACGGTCGGGAACTGAAGCTTTCTTT
CASRALRSGTEAFF
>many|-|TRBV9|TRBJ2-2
TGTGCCAGCAGCACGTGGACTAACGCGAACACCGGGGAGCTGTTTTTT
CASSTWTNANTGELFF
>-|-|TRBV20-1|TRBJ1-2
TGCAGTGCCTTCCTCGCAGCACGCTATGGCTACACCTTC
CSAFLAARYGYTF
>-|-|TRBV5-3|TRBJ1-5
TGTGCCAGAAGCTTGGGAGCCTCTAATGGCAATCAGCCCCAGCATTTT
CARSLGASNGNQPQHF
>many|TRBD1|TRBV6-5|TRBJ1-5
TGTGCCAGCAGCCGGACAGGGGTGTATAGCAATCAGCCCCAGCATTTT
CASSRTGVYSNQPQHF
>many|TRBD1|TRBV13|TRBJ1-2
TGTGCCAGCAGCTCGTCCGGGACAGGGCTCTATGGCTACACCTTC
CASSSSGTGLYGYTF
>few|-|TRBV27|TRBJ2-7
TGTGCCAGCAGTACCCCTGTAGCGAAATCCTACGAGCAGTACTTC
CASSTPVAKSYEQYF
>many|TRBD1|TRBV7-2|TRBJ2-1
TGTGCCAGCAGCTACGGGACAGGGGGCTACAATGAGCAGTTCTTC
CASSYGTGGYNEQFF
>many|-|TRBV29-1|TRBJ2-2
TGCAGCGTCGACACTAGGGACACCGGGGAGCTGTTTTTT
CSVDTRDTGELFF
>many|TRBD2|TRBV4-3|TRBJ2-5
TGCGCCAGCAGCCAAGACCCACCTGGACAGGGACTAGCGGGAGTGTTGGAGACCCAGTACTTC
CASSQDPPGQGLAGVLETQYF
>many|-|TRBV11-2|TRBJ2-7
TGTGCCAGCAGCCTTTACGAGCAGTACTTC
CASSLYEQYF
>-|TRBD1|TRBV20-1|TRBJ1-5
TGCAGTGCTAAGGTGGACAGGGGAGACCAGCCCCAGCATTTT
CSAKVDRGDQPQHF
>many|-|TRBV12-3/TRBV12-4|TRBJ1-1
TGTGCCAGCAGCAGAGGGACGAACACTGAAGCTTTCTTT
CASSRGTNTEAFF
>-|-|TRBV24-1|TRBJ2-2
TGTGCCACCAGAAACGGGGGTAGTATAAGCGCCGGGGAGCTGTTTTTT
CATRNGGSISAGELFF
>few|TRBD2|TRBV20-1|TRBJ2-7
TGCAGTGCTAGACAACCGACTAGCGGAACGGCAGTGCAGTACTTC
CSARQPTSGTAVQYF
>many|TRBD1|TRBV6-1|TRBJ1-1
TGTGCCAGCAGTGAGGACAGGGGCTCGCTCACTGAAGCTTTCTTT
CASSEDRGSLTEAFF
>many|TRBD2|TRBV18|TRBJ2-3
TGTGCCAGCTCACCCCAAGGACTAGCGGGAGCGGCAGATACGCAGTATTTT
CASSPQGLAGAADTQYF
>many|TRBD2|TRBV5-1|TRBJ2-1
TGCGCCAGCAGCGGCGGACTAGCGGGAGGGGAAGGGGAGCAGTTCTTC
CASSGGLAGGEGEQFF
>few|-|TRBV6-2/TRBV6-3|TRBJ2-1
TGTGCCAGCAGCCGGTCGCCCAGTAGCTCCTACAATGAGCAGTTCTTC
CASSRSPSSSYNEQFF
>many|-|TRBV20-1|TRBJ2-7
TGCAGTGCCCCGACCGCCTACGAGCAGTACTTC
CSAPTAYEQYF
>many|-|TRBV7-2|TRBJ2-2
TGTGCCAGCAGCTCATTGAACACCGGGGAGCTGTTTTTT
CASSSLNTGELFF
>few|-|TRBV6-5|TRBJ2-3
TGTGCCAGCAGCATACGTGAACCCACAGATACGCAGTATTTT
CASSIREPTDTQYF
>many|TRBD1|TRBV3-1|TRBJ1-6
TGTGCCAGCAGCCATGACCAGGGGGTCCTCAATTCACCCCTCCACTTT
CASSHDQGVLNSPLHF
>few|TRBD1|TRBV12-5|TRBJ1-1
TGTGCTAGTGGTCGACAGGGTAACACTGAAGCTTTCTTT
CASGRQGNTEAFF
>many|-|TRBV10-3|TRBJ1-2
TGTGCTACCAACGTCGGGGGAGGTGGCTACACCTTC
CATNVGGGGYTF
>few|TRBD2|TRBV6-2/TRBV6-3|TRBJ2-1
TGTGCCAGCAGGGCTAGCGGGAGTCAGTACAATGAGCAGTTCTTC
CASRASGSQYNEQFF
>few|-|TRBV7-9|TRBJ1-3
TGTGCCAGCACCCCACAGCAGGCTGGAAACACCATATATTTT
CASTPQQAGNTIYF
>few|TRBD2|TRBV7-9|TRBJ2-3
TGTGCCAGCTACACCCAAAGCGGGAGGGCCAGTGTTCATACAGATACGCAGTATTTT
CASYTQSGRASVHTDTQYF
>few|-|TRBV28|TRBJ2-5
TGTGCCAGCAGTTTACAGGGTTTTGAGACCCAGTACTTC
CASSLQGFETQYF
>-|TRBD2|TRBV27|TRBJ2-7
TGTGCCAGCAGTTCGACCTCTAGCGGAGTCTACGAGCAGTACTTC
CASSSTSSGVYEQYF
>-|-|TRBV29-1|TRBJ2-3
TGCAGCGCAGTCGGAGTTGCCGATACGCAGTATTTT
CSAVGVADTQYF
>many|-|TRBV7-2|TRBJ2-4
TGTGCCAGCGCCCCTTACCTAGCCAAAAACATTCAGTACTTC
CASAPYLAKNIQYF
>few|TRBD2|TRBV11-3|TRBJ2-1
TGTGCCAGCAGCTTAGTACCCCAGGCTAGCGGGAGGTTCAGCTCCTACAATGAGCAGTTCTTC
CASSLVPQASGRFSSYNEQFF
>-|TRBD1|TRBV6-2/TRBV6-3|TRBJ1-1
TGTGCCAGCACACCCCAGGGGGTCACGAACACTGAAGCTTTCTTT
CASTPQGVTNTEAFF
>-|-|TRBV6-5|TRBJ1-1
TGTGCCACCCTGCGTACTGCGGGCACTGAAGCTTTCTTT
CATLRTAGTEAFF
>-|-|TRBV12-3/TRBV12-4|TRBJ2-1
TGTGCCAGCAGTTTCCGGGAGAGGTTCAATGAGCAGTTCTTC
CASSFRERFNEQFF
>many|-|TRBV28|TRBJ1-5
TGTGCCAGCAGGGGCCGACCTTATCAGCCCCAGCATTTT
CASRGRPYQPQHF
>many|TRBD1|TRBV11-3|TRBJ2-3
TGTGCCAGCGGACAGGGGGGGCGGGAGACAGATACGCAGTATTTT
CASGQGGRETDTQYF
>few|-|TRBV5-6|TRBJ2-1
TGTGCCAGCAGCTTTACGGACAATGAGCAGTTCTTC
CASSFTDNEQFF
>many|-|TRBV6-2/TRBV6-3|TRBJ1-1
TGTGCCAGCAAACGGGCGAACACTGAAGCTTTCTTT
CASKRANTEAFF
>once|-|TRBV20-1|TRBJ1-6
TGCAGTGCCAAGGGGAGAGAGAACTCACCCCTCCACTTT
CSAKGRENSPLHF
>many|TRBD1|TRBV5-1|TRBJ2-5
TGCGCCAGCAGCTCGGGACAGCCACAAGAGACCCAGTACTTC
CASSSGQPQETQYF
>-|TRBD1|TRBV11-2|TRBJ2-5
TGTGCCAGCAGCTTAGATCTCGGACAGGGCACAAGAGAGACCCAGTACTTC
CASSLDLGQGTRETQYF
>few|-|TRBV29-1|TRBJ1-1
TGCAGCGTTTTCAACCTGGACGGGACTGAAGCTTTCTTT
CSVFNLDGTEAFF
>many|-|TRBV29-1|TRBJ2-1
TGCAGCGTTGAAAAATATATGGAGCAGTTCTTC
CSVEKYMEQFF
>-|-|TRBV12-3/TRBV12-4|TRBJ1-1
TGTGCCAGCGGGACTGAAGCTTTCTTT
CASGTEAFF
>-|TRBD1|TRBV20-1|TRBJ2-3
TGCAGTGCGCCGGGACAGGGCGAGGACACAGATACGCAGTATTTT
CSAPGQGEDTDTQYF
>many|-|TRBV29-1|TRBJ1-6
TGCAGCGCCCGAGGGGAATTGGATAATTCACCCCTCCACTTT
CSARGELDNSPLHF
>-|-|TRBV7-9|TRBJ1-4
TGTGCCAGCAGCCGCCTTTCTGAAAAACTGTTTTTT
CASSRLSEKLFF
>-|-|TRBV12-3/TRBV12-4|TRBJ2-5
TGTGCCAGCAGTTTGGGAAGGCGGGACCAAGAGACCCAGTACTTC
CASSLGRRDQETQYF
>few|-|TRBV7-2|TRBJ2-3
TGTGCCAGCAGCTTAGGGGGAAGTACGCAGTATTTT
CASSLGGSTQYF
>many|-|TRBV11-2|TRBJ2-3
TGTGCCAGCAGCTTAGAGGGACTTAGCACAGATACGCAGTATTTT
CASSLEGLSTDTQYF